A single T cell receptor beta chain is shown here with its context. Germline and junction disagree at one end, which may indicate a read error. This sample was taken from a study of blood T cell repertoires in COVID-19. Study as a whole: Sources were T cells, B-cell-depleted T cells, or PBMCs; the material itself was cDNA or gDNA.

All enrollees were roughly 18 to 89 years old and from 25 or so US areas. Recovered status applied to Cohort 3 donors who had two consecutive negative PCRs. It also applied to those with clearance or with symptom resolution. The data were produced by immunoSEQ multiplex PCR, yet TCRdb's version contains in-frame clones alone and is incomplete. Of a few hundred thousand clones listed, around 83% are singletons. The CDR3 has 11 amino acids. Germline V gene lookup returns CDR1 SNHLY and CDR2 FYNNEI. This chain connects TRBV2 to TRBJ1-1; TRBD1 is a possible D gene (5 bases). The sequencing sample was made of PBMCs or T cells enriched from blood (not recorded which). The source is a woman aged 45 to 65 who had recovered from COVID-19. The CDR3 DNA sequence: TGTGCCGGCAGTGAAGGGGCTAAAGCTTTCTTT. It codes for CAGSEGAKAFF.